The 24 T cell receptor beta chains listed next were all sequenced from one sample in a study of shared clonotypes between healthy human individuals. TCRdb's copy holds only in-frame clones and misses some; the assay was immunoSEQ multiplex PCR. Found here are 70,000 to 95,000 clones, roughly three fifths of them singletons; the top ten hold roughly 49%. Sequencing was performed on memory CD8+ T cells sorted from blood. The subset is: CD45RO+ cells pooled with CCR7-negative TemRA cells. The receptor set was obtained from a man aged 25-45 years in good health.

Only one count was recorded for this clone. The genes are TRBV7-6 and TRBJ1-1; a weak D match, TRBD1 (5 bases). The CDR3 totals 14 residues. CDR1 and CDR2 from the germline V gene are SGHVS and FNYEAQ. V dropped 5 bases and J dropped 5 bases, with 15 bases sitting between them. CDR3 protein: CASSPQEGRTEAFF. DNA of the CDR3: TGTGCCAGCAGCCCCCAGGAGGGGAGGACTGAAGCTTTCTTT.

This sequence joins TRBV6-4 and TRBJ2-1; 8 bases fit TRBD2. Germline V gives CDR1 MRHNA, CDR2 SNTAGT. V was pared by 6 bases and J by 2 bases, with 0 bases of the junction left unmatched. The CDR3 is 13 residues long. CDR3 amino acids: CASSGRAYNEQFF. In nucleotides, the CDR3 is TGTGCCAGCAGCGGGAGGGCCTACAATGAGCAGTTCTTC.

The chain carries TRBV10-3 and TRBJ2-1; 9 nucleotides agree with TRBD2. V lost 3 bases, J lost 5 bases, and 5 bases stayed unmatched. Per the germline V gene, CDR1 is ENHRY and CDR2 is SYGVKD. This CDR3 is 15 amino acids long. CDR3 region: CAISDLLAGDNEQFF. The CDR3 nucleotides are TGTGCCATCAGTGATCTATTAGCGGGAGACAATGAGCAGTTCTTC.

This clone was found a few times. CDR3 bases: TGTGCCAGCAGCCCCCGGGACAGGGATGAAAAACTGTTTTTT. Its translation is CASSPRDRDEKLFF. The chain is built from TRBV9 and TRBJ1-4; 9 bases align to TRBD1. The V gene end was trimmed by 4 bases and the J gene end by 6 bases; junction bases not matched to a gene: 4. The CDR3 contains 14 residues. The germline V gene has CDR1 SGDLS and CDR2 YYNGEE.

V and J are TRBV28 and TRBJ1-1; possibly TRBD1 for D (5 bases). Trimming left V 2 bases short and J 8 bases short, with 27 bases between. This CDR3 has 18 amino acids. The germline V gene encodes CDR1 MDHEN and CDR2 SYDVKM. The chain's CDR3 is CASSLRGSGKFNPAEAFF. CDR3 nucleotide sequence: TGTGCCAGCAGTTTACGAGGGTCAGGGAAATTTAACCCTGCGGAAGCTTTCTTT.

V gene TRBV5-6 combines with J gene TRBJ2-5, with a possible D match to TRBD2 (6 bases). Trimming shortened V by 3 bases and J by 4 bases, and 7 bases separated the two germline ends. The germline gives CDR1 SGHDT, CDR2 YYEEEE. This CDR3 comprises 12 residues. The CDR3 region is CASSYGGETQYF. As DNA, the CDR3 is TGTGCCAGCAGCTACGGGGGAGAGACCCAGTACTTC.

The chain combines TRBV10-3 with TRBJ2-3, with D possibly matching TRBD1 (6 bases). The CDR3 covers 14 residues. Germline assignment: CDR1 ENHRY and CDR2 SYGVKD. The V end lost 3 bases, the J end lost 3 bases, and 10 bases lay between the germline ends. The CDR3 loop reads CAISEGGLTDTQYF. The CDR3, as DNA: TGTGCCATCAGTGAAGGGGGATTAACAGATACGCAGTATTTT.

The chain combines TRBV6-1 with TRBJ2-7, with D perhaps TRBD1 or TRBD2 (5 bases each). In germline, CDR1 is MNHNS, CDR2 SASEGT. This CDR3 contains 13 residues. V dropped 10 bases and J dropped 3 bases, with 16 bases sitting between them. This chain's CDR3 is CATRWPGSYEQYF. CDR3 nucleotides: TGTGCCACACGGTGGCCAGGGAGCTACGAGCAGTACTTC.

Details on this clone: A far bigger clonotype differs at one base, so this is likely a read error. The chain is built from TRBV6-4 and TRBJ2-3, with 8 bases that match TRBD2. The CDR3 is 16 amino acids. Germline CDR1 reads MRHNA; CDR2 reads SNTAGT. V was clipped by 5 bases and J by 4 bases; unmatched bases: 11. CDR3 loop: CASSSLKTGGPDTQYF. The CDR3 DNA is TGTGCCAGCAGTAGTCTAAAAACGGGAGGGCCAGATACGCAGTATTTT.

V is TRBV27 and J is TRBJ2-2; 8 bases are shared with TRBD2. Unmatched junction bases numbered 18, after V lost 3 bases and J lost 3 bases. The CDR3 totals 20 residues. Per the germline V gene, CDR1 is MNHEY and CDR2 is SMNVEV (reference sequence). The CDR3 here is CASSFFIVASSGPYTGELFF. In nucleotides, the CDR3 is TGTGCCAGCAGTTTTTTCATTGTAGCGTCTAGCGGGCCGTACACCGGGGAGCTGTTTTTT.

The chain joins TRBV7-2 to TRBJ1-2; 10 bases align to TRBD1. The V gene's germline CDR1 is SGHTA and CDR2 FQGNSA. After removal of 6 bases from V and 2 bases from J, the junction contained 9 bases not matched to a gene. This CDR3 comprises 16 residues. The CDR3 reads CASSTPRTGGNYGYTF. DNA for the CDR3: TGTGCCAGCAGTACCCCTCGGACAGGGGGAAACTATGGCTACACCTTC.

The chain has TRBV13 and TRBJ2-3; D unresolved. Trimming cost V 5 bases and J 4 bases, with 7 bases left between them. CDR3 length: 12 amino acids. Germline V lookup: CDR1 PRHDT, CDR2 FYEKMQ (reference sequence). CDR3 region: CASSLLADTQYF. CDR3 DNA: TGTGCCAGCAGCCTTTTGGCAGATACGCAGTATTTT.

This chain connects TRBV5-1 to TRBJ2-1, with 9 bases that match TRBD2. Germline values: CDR1 SGHRS, CDR2 YFSETQ. The CDR3 consists of 16 residues. The ends lost 1 base at V and 4 bases at J; junction bases unmatched: 6. CDR3 in DNA: TGCGCCAGCAGCTTGCAGAGTCTAGCGGGGTACAATGAGCAGTTCTTC. This sequence encodes CASSLQSLAGYNEQFF.

Details on this clone: A far larger clone lies a single base away; this is likely a read error. The rearrangement uses TRBV4-3 and TRBJ2-7; weak D call: TRBD1 (6 bases). Between the trimmed V and J ends, which lost 6 bases and 5 bases, there was a span of 17 bases. The CDR3 contains 14 residues. Germline V gives CDR1 LGHNA, CDR2 YSLEER. The chain's CDR3 is CASRGFVSGDEQYF. Here the CDR3 DNA reads TGCGCCAGCAGGGGGTTTGTCTCAGGGGACGAGCAGTACTTC.

The chain recombines TRBV28 with TRBJ2-2; D gene ambiguous. Germline values: CDR1 MDHEN, CDR2 SYDVKM. The CDR3 spans 19 residues. Trimming shortened V by 4 bases and J by 3 bases, and 24 bases separated the two germline ends. CDR3 sequence reads: CASSSLSSQADQYTGELFF. Written as DNA, the CDR3 is TGTGCCAGCAGTTCCTTAAGCTCCCAGGCGGATCAATACACCGGGGAGCTGTTTTTT.

About this clone itself: The same CDR3 also results from other DNA sequences found in this sample. The chain links TRBV7-6 to TRBJ2-1; a weak D match, TRBD2 (6 bases). This CDR3 comprises 15 residues. CDR1 is SGHVS and CDR2 is FNYEAQ in the germline V gene. V lost 1 base to trimming and J lost 1 base, with 8 bases between them. The CDR3 nucleotides are TGTGCCAGCAGCTTAGACGGGGGATCCTACAATGAGCAGTTCTTC. Protein sequence: CASSLDGGSYNEQFF.

This clone was detected only once. The chain employs TRBV9 and TRBJ2-1, with TRBD1 as a possible D gene (5 bases). This CDR3 comprises 15 residues. V was trimmed by 1 base and J by 5 bases, leaving 13 bases between them. Per the germline V gene, CDR1 is SGDLS and CDR2 is YYNGEE. The CDR3 loop is CASSVSGSRHNEQFF. The CDR3 region has the DNA TGTGCCAGCAGCGTATCAGGGTCGCGGCACAATGAGCAGTTCTTC.

By sample fraction, this clone is medium-sized. The chain employs TRBV7-9 and TRBJ2-5; TRBD1 or TRBD2 may be the D gene (5 bases each). The V and J ends lost 3 bases and 4 bases respectively, with 18 bases between them. Per the germline V gene, CDR1 is SEHNR and CDR2 is FQNEAQ (reference sequence). CDR3 length: 16 residues. The CDR3 region has the DNA TGTGCCAGCAGCTTGCCCGGGACGCCGGGGTTAGAGACCCAGTACTTC. It codes for CASSLPGTPGLETQYF.

Worth noting for this clone: In the same sample, other DNA sequences code for this CDR3. The chain employs TRBV6-5 and TRBJ2-7; 8 bases are a match to TRBD1. The junction had 2 bases not matched to a gene; V was cut back by 8 bases and J by 2 bases. The CDR3 contains 12 residues. From germline, CDR1 is MNHEY and CDR2 SVGAGI. As DNA, the CDR3 is TGTGCCAGCGGGACAGGAGCCTACGAGCAGTACTTC. Amino acid sequence: CASGTGAYEQYF.

At least ten counts were recorded for this clone. This chain links TRBV10-3 with TRBJ2-3; a possible D gene is TRBD2 (6 bases). CDR3 size: 13 residues. Trimming stripped 9 bases from V and 3 bases from J, with 13 bases between. Germline CDR1 is ENHRY and CDR2 is SYGVKD. Here the CDR3 DNA reads TGTGCCATGGCGGGGAAGCGTACAGATACGCAGTATTTT. As protein: CAMAGKRTDTQYF.

This clone has more than one count but fewer than ten. The chain recombines TRBV7-2 with TRBJ2-2, with TRBD2 as a possible D gene (6 bases). Looked up from germline, CDR1 is SGHTA and CDR2 is FQGNSA. The CDR3 is 14 amino acids. V lost 6 bases and J 3 bases, leaving 11 bases between the germline ends. The CDR3 DNA reads as TGTGCCAGCAGGCCCGGAGGGGACACCGGGGAGCTGTTTTTT. Translating gives CASRPGGDTGELFF. Supplemented by reference TRBV7-2 and TRBJ2-2, the full variable domain reads GAGVSQSPSNKVTEKGKDVELRCDPISGHTALYWYRQSLGQGLEFLIYFQGNSAPDKSGLPSDRFSAERTGGSVSTLTIQRTQQEDSAVYLCASRPGGDTGELFFGEGSRLTVL.

This clone appeared a few times. This rearrangement joins TRBV2 to TRBJ1-2; D remains unclear. Trimming removed 3 bases from V and 0 bases from J, with 5 bases in between. The CDR3 spans 13 residues. Germline CDR1 is SNHLY and CDR2 is FYNNEI. In nucleotides, the CDR3 is TGTGCCAGCAGTGACACGGCTAACTATGGCTACACCTTC. As protein: CASSDTANYGYTF.

The genes are TRBV7-6 and TRBJ2-2; weak D call: TRBD2 (6 bases). The CDR3 consists of 17 residues. Trimming removed 1 base at V and 7 bases at J, with 19 bases between. The germline V gene has CDR1 SGHVS and CDR2 FNYEAQ. The CDR3 DNA sequence: TGTGCCAGCAGCTTAGGAATCACGGGAGACGTTTACGGGGAGCTGTTTTTT. This gives the protein CASSLGITGDVYGELFF.

The V gene is TRBV28, the J gene TRBJ1-2; perhaps TRBD1 as D (5 bases). The V and J ends lost 1 base and 6 bases respectively, with 12 bases between them. Germline assignment: CDR1 MDHEN and CDR2 SYDVKM. This CDR3 contains 14 residues. CDR3 in DNA: TGTGCCAGCAGTTTATTAGAGGGGTTCGATGGCTACACCTTC. Its translation is CASSLLEGFDGYTF.